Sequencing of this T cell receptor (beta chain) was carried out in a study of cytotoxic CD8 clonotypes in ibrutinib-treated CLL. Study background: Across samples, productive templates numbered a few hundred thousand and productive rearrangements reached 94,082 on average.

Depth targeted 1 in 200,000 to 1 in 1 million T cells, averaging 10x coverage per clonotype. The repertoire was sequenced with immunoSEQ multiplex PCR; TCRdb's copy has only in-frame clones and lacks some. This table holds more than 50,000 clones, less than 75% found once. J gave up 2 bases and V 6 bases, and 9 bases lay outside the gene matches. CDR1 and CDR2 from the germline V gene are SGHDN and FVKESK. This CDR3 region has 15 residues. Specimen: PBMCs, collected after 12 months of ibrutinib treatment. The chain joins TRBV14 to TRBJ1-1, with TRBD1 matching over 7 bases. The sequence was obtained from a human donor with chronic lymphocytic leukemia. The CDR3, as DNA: TGTGCCAGCAGTCCGCAGGGGGGTTTTAACACTGAAGCTTTCTTT. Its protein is CASSPQGGFNTEAFF.